The present T cell receptor beta chain was sequenced within a study of shared clonotypes between healthy human individuals. Profiling relied on immunoSEQ multiplex PCR, and the TCRdb table lists in-frame clones only, not all of them. The table has 1.6 million or so clones, roughly 96% seen once. V was cut by 4 bases and J by 1 base, with 11 bases left in between. The CDR3 loop spans 14 amino acids. Germline V gene sequence: CDR1 SGHNT, CDR2 YYREEE (reference sequence). The sample taken for sequencing was naive CD4+ T cells sorted from blood. The sample's subset: CD45RA+ positively selected. This TCR was sampled from a man aged 25 to 40 in good health. The J gene is TRBJ2-5, the V gene TRBV5-4; tentatively, D is TRBD1 (5 bases). The DNA of the CDR3 is TGTGCCAGCAGCGGCGGTGGGGCCCAAGAGACCCAGTACTTC. This gives the protein CASSGGGAQETQYF.